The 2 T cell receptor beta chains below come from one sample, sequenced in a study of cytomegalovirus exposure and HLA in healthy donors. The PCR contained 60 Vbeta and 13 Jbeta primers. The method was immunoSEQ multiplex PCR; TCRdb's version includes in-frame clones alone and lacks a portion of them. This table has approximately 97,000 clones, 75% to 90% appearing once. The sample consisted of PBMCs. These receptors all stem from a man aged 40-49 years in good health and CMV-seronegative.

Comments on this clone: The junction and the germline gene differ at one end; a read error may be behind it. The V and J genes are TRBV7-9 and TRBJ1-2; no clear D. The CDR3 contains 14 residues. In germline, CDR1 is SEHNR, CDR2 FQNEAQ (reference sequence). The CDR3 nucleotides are TGTTCCAGCAGCTTCCTACGGGGATACGATGGCTACACCTTC. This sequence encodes CSSSFLRGYDGYTF.

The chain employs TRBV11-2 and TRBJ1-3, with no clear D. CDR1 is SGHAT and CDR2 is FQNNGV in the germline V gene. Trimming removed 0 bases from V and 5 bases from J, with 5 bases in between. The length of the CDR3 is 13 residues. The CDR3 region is CASSLDTRNTIYF. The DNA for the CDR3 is TGTGCCAGCAGCTTAGATACAAGAAACACCATATATTTT.